Here is one T cell receptor (beta chain) with its context. Its matching antigen is unknown. In the PCR, 60 Vbeta and 13 Jbeta primers were used. Sequenced by immunoSEQ multiplex PCR; TCRdb stores in-frame clones only, minus some. The sample holds under 200,000 clones, approximately 86% seen once. The data belong to a study of cytomegalovirus exposure and HLA in healthy donors. Study observations and caveats: Most subjects' HLA-A and HLA-B alleles were reportedly predicted from TCR beta sequences. A later look showed TCR association rates differing by HLA locus, highest for DRB1 and lowest for HLA-C.

The CDR3 consists of 14 residues. The germline V gene encodes CDR1 KGHSH and CDR2 LQKENI. V was pared by 4 bases and J by 4 bases, with 13 bases between. The sequence was collected from a woman younger than 45 in good health and CMV-seronegative. Source material: PBMCs. This sequence joins TRBV18 and TRBJ1-1; maybe TRBD1 (5 bases). CDR3 sequence (DNA): TGTGCCAGCTCACTGTACCCCCAGGGCACTGAAGCTTTCTTT. Translation gives CASSLYPQGTEAFF.